These 10 T cell receptor beta chains came from one sample sequenced in a study of blood T cells in healthy people across ages. The authors ran a second PCR of 7 to 11 cycles using a sample-barcoded 5' primer and a J-beta primer mix. From the 5' RACE reads, TCRdb called clonotypes with MiXCR, one entry per CDR3 protein. The repertoire consists of roughly 700,000 distinct CDR3 sequences, with around 48% occurring once and the leading ten covering roughly 31%. The source material was blood. Every receptor here comes from a woman aged 55-69 years in good health.

V usage is TRBV7-2 and J usage is TRBJ2-5, with D unresolved. Trimming pared 2 bases from V and 0 bases from J, leaving 10 bases between. The germline gives CDR1 SGHTA, CDR2 FQGNSA. The CDR3 totals 15 residues. The CDR3 DNA reads as TGTGCCAGCAGCTTAACGTCGGGCAACCAAGAGACCCAGTACTTC. Its translation: CASSLTSGNQETQYF.

The chain carries TRBV5-5 and TRBJ2-2; 8 bases match TRBD1. The trim removed 4 bases at V and 5 bases at J, leaving 7 bases unmatched. The CDR3 runs to 15 residues. Germline CDR1 and CDR2: SGHKS and YYEKEE (reference sequence). The CDR3 DNA reads TGTGCCAGCAGCCAACGGGACAGGTGGACCGGGGAGCTGTTTTTT. This translates into CASSQRDRWTGELFF.

J is TRBJ2-5 and V is TRBV7-2; D may be TRBD1 (6 bases). CDR1 is SGHTA, CDR2 FQGNSA, per germline. This CDR3 contains 14 residues. Trimming pared 4 bases from V and 4 bases from J, leaving 13 bases between. The CDR3 DNA follows: TGTGCCAGCAGCTCCCCAGACAGGACAGAGACCCAGTACTTC. Translation gives CASSSPDRTETQYF.

The J gene is TRBJ2-3, the V gene TRBV5-1; maybe TRBD2 (6 bases). Germline lookup yields CDR1 SGHRS and CDR2 YFSETQ. The CDR3 is 14 residues long. With 4 bases removed from V and 8 bases from J, the gap between germline ends came to 17 bases. CDR3 protein: CASSPGEGSGTQYF. In nucleotides, the CDR3 is TGCGCCAGCAGCCCGGGAGAGGGGAGTGGTACGCAGTATTTT.

This clonotype was recorded a few times. The DNA for the CDR3 is TGTGCCAGCACCTTAGGGCCCTACAATGAGCAGTACTTC. Translating gives CASTLGPYNEQYF. V usage is TRBV5-5 and J usage is TRBJ2-1; D ambiguous. The J call could be wrong; TRBJ2-7 is a better fit for the DNA end. CDR1 is SGHKS, CDR2 YYEKEE, per germline (reference sequence). CDR3 length equals 13 residues.

This clonotype was picked up a small number of times. The chain combines TRBV20-1 with TRBJ2-6; the D gene is possibly TRBD1 (6 bases). Trimming took off 7 bases at V and 0 bases at J, with 16 bases between the two ends. There are 16 residues in the CDR3. Per the germline V gene, CDR1 is DFQATT and CDR2 is SNEGSKA (reference sequence). The chain's CDR3 is CSVHEGVNSGANVLTF. The CDR3 region has the DNA TGCAGTGTTCACGAGGGGGTTAACTCTGGGGCCAACGTCCTGACTTTC.

The V call is TRBV28, the J call TRBJ2-3; 7 nucleotides match TRBD1. The junction had 7 bases not matched to a gene; V was cut back by 6 bases and J by 4 bases. CDR3 length: 14 amino acids. Germline V gene lookup returns CDR1 MDHEN and CDR2 SYDVKM. This chain's CDR3 is CASRAGGFSDTQYF. DNA of the CDR3: TGTGCCAGCAGGGCAGGGGGATTCTCAGATACGCAGTATTTT.

This chain links TRBV7-8 with TRBJ2-7; TRBD1 aligns across 7 bases. The germline CDR1 and CDR2 sequences are SGHVS and FQNEAQ. After removal of 5 bases from V and 2 bases from J, the junction contained 9 bases not matched to a gene. The CDR3 consists of 15 residues. The CDR3 DNA is TGTGCCAGCAGCCCACAGGGGAACCCAACCTACGAGCAGTACTTC. Translating gives CASSPQGNPTYEQYF.

This clonotype was counted between two and nine times. The chain couples TRBV6-2 or TRBV6-3 to TRBJ2-3; 8 bases line up with TRBD2. Germline V CDR1 and CDR2: MNHEY, SVGEGT. V was clipped by 6 bases and J by 6 bases; unmatched bases: 5. The CDR3 loop spans 13 amino acids. The CDR3 nucleotides are TGTGCCAGCAGGGCGGGGGGAACGGATACGCAGTATTTT. Amino acids: CASRAGGTDTQYF.

This chain joins TRBV6-1 and TRBJ2-1, with 9 bases fitting TRBD2. V dropped 5 bases and J dropped 13; count of bases not matched to a gene: 21. This CDR3 is 17 amino acids long. CDR1 and CDR2 (germline): MNHNS, SASEGT. The CDR3 DNA sequence: TGTGCCAGCAGTCGACTATCGGGACGAGCGGGAGGCGGCGATCAGTTCTTC. This codes for CASSRLSGRAGGGDQFF.